This entry lists 26 T cell receptor beta chains sequenced from one sample in a study of OX40 agonist ivuxolimab in advanced cancers. The method was immunoSEQ multiplex PCR; TCRdb's version includes in-frame clones alone and lacks a portion of them. The data contain 15,000 or so clones, less than 85% of them singletons. The source was CD4+ or CD8+ T cells sorted from blood, collected in a trial of the OX40 agonist ivuxolimab. These receptors were collected from an adult with an advanced solid tumor such as melanoma, head and neck, liver or kidney cancer.

The gene calls are TRBV27 and TRBJ1-1; D is undetermined. Per germline, CDR1 MNHEY and CDR2 SMNVEV (reference sequence). Trimming pared 0 bases from V and 4 bases from J, leaving 12 bases between. CDR3 length equals 15 residues. In DNA form, the CDR3 reads TGTGCCAGCAGTTTATCTACAGCTCCGAGCACTGAAGCTTTCTTT. Its protein is CASSLSTAPSTEAFF.

J is TRBJ1-1 and V is TRBV7-8; weak D call: TRBD1 (5 bases). This CDR3 is built from 15 residues. Germline assignment: CDR1 SGHVS and CDR2 FQNEAQ. Trimming removed 1 base at V and 4 bases at J, with 13 bases between. The CDR3 region has the DNA TGTGCCAGCAGCTTAGGAGTAGGGGACCGCACTGAAGCTTTCTTT. Residues: CASSLGVGDRTEAFF.

The chain recombines TRBV10-2 with TRBJ2-1; TRBD2 aligns across 8 bases. The germline V gene has CDR1 WSHSY and CDR2 SAAADI. CDR3 size: 17 residues. The junction had 14 bases not matched to a gene; V was cut back by 2 bases and J by 8 bases. The CDR3 nucleotides read TGCGCCAGCAGTGAGGGGGGCGAAGCGGGAGTAGGTGATGAGCAGTTCTTC. Encoded protein: CASSEGGEAGVGDEQFF.

The chain has TRBV19 and TRBJ1-5; the D gene is possibly TRBD1 (5 bases). CDR3 length equals 16 residues. Deletions cut 3 bases from V and 0 bases from J, with 12 bases between. Germline V lookup: CDR1 LNHDA, CDR2 SQIVND (reference sequence). CDR3 amino acids: CASSIGAGTSNQPQHF. The CDR3 DNA follows: TGTGCCAGTAGTATTGGGGCAGGGACTAGCAATCAGCCCCAGCATTTT.

J is TRBJ2-7 and V is TRBV19; perhaps TRBD1 as D (5 bases). The CDR3 runs 13 residues. The V gene's germline CDR1 is LNHDA and CDR2 SQIVND (reference sequence). V was trimmed by 9 bases and J by 0 bases, leaving 12 bases between them. CDR3 DNA: TGTGCCAGCCTAGGGGAACCCTCCTACGAGCAGTACTTC. It translates to CASLGEPSYEQYF.

The chain combines TRBV28 with TRBJ1-1; D unresolved. There are 13 residues in the CDR3. CDR1 is MDHEN, CDR2 SYDVKM, per germline. V lost 3 bases, J lost 4 bases, and 9 bases lay in between. The CDR3 spells CASSFLGSTEAFF. The DNA of the CDR3 is TGTGCCAGCAGTTTTCTAGGGTCCACTGAAGCTTTCTTT.

V usage is TRBV7-9 and J usage is TRBJ2-7; 8 bases match TRBD2. Per the germline V gene, CDR1 is SEHNR and CDR2 is FQNEAQ (reference sequence). V dropped 1 base and J dropped 5; count of bases not matched to a gene: 7. CDR3 length: 15 residues. CDR3 region: CASSLESGSMDEQYF. In nucleotides, the CDR3 is TGTGCCAGCAGCTTAGAAAGCGGGAGTATGGACGAGCAGTACTTC.

The rearrangement joins TRBV10-2 to TRBJ2-5, with D unresolved. Germline V CDR1 and CDR2: WSHSY, SAAADI. The CDR3 is 12 residues long. The V gene lost 0 bases and the J gene lost 4 bases, with 3 bases spanning the gap. The CDR3 is CASSESGETQYF. The CDR3 region has the DNA TGCGCCAGCAGTGAGTCGGGAGAGACCCAGTACTTC.

This chain connects TRBV6-1 to TRBJ2-3; the match to TRBD2 covers 7 bases. CDR3 length: 14 residues. With 11 bases clipped from V and 0 bases from J, the junction kept 8 bases outside the gene matches. Per germline, CDR1 MNHNS and CDR2 SASEGT. CDR3 in amino acids: CAAVRAGSTDTQYF. In nucleotides, the CDR3 is TGTGCCGCAGTCCGAGCGGGAAGCACAGATACGCAGTATTTT.

This clone occurred once. The genes are TRBV28 and TRBJ2-7, with 7 bases that match TRBD1. Germline trimming cut 6 bases from V and 3 bases from J; bases unmatched to any gene: 8. Looked up from germline, CDR1 is MDHEN and CDR2 is SYDVKM. The CDR3 spans 14 residues. The chain's CDR3 is CASRETPGGYEQYF. The DNA of the CDR3 is TGTGCCAGCAGAGAGACCCCAGGGGGCTACGAGCAGTACTTC.

The rearrangement uses TRBV5-6 and TRBJ2-5; D is unresolved. V was cut by 0 bases and J by 7 bases, with 7 bases left in between. Germline CDR1 SGHDT, CDR2 YYEEEE. The length of the CDR3 is 12 residues. The chain's CDR3 is CASSLGEGTQYF. CDR3 DNA: TGTGCCAGCAGCTTGGGGGAAGGGACCCAGTACTTC.

The V call is TRBV6-1, the J call TRBJ1-2; D might be TRBD1 (5 bases). V lost 7 bases and J lost 4, with 10 bases in between. The germline gives CDR1 MNHNS, CDR2 SASEGT. The length of the CDR3 is 12 residues. The CDR3 DNA reads TGTGCCAGCAATGACGGGGGCTATGGCTACACCTTC. This codes for CASNDGGYGYTF.

This clone is medium-sized (0.01 to 0.1%). The rearrangement links TRBV6-5 to TRBJ1-2; D is undetermined. V lost 6 bases and J 0 bases, leaving 8 bases between the germline ends. CDR1 and CDR2 (germline): MNHEY, SVGAGI. This CDR3 region has 13 residues. DNA of the CDR3: TGTGCCAGCAGGGAGTTAGCTAACTATGGCTACACCTTC. Protein sequence: CASRELANYGYTF.

The rearrangement uses TRBV6-4 and TRBJ2-7; possibly TRBD2 for D (5 bases). Per the germline V gene, CDR1 is MRHNA and CDR2 is SNTAGT. The germline V and J ends were trimmed by 2 bases and 3 bases, with 8 bases remaining between them. The CDR3 is 13 amino acids. The CDR3 coding sequence is TGTGCCAGCAGTGACGGACTGGGCTACGAGCAGTACTTC. Its translation: CASSDGLGYEQYF.

The chain joins TRBV5-6 to TRBJ1-2; 7 nucleotides line up with TRBD1. The J segment lost 5 bases and the V segment lost 4 bases, leaving 2 bases of the junction unmatched. Germline-derived CDR1 and CDR2 are SGHDT and YYEEEE. The CDR3 sequence is 12 residues long. The CDR3: CASSPGQYGYTF. CDR3 in DNA: TGTGCCAGCAGCCCGGGACAGTATGGCTACACCTTC.

V usage is TRBV6-5 and J usage is TRBJ2-7; 7 nucleotides agree with TRBD1. Trimming removed 3 bases from V and 7 bases from J; junction bases left unmatched: 9. CDR1 and CDR2 from the germline V gene are MNHEY and SVGAGI. The CDR3 is 14 residues long. The DNA for the CDR3 is TGTGCCAGCAGTTATTCGGACAGGACGGGGGAGCAGTACTTC. This translates into CASSYSDRTGEQYF.

The V gene is TRBV19, the J gene TRBJ1-5; no firm D call. The CDR3 consists of 14 residues. Trimming shortened V by 4 bases and J by 0 bases, and 7 bases separated the two germline ends. The germline CDR1 and CDR2 sequences are LNHDA and SQIVND (reference sequence). Written as DNA, the CDR3 is TGTGCCAGTAGTAGCCTATATAGCAATCAGCCCCAGCATTTT. As protein: CASSSLYSNQPQHF.

The rearrangement uses TRBV28 and TRBJ2-5, with 9 nucleotides matching TRBD1. The V and J ends lost 2 bases and 5 bases, in that order; junction bases with no gene match: 24. The CDR3 runs to 21 residues. From germline, CDR1 is MDHEN and CDR2 SYDVKM. CDR3 nucleotide sequence: TGTGCCAGCAGTTTACCCGTTCACCACAGGGGGCCGATAGAAATCGAGGAGACCCAGTACTTC. Amino acids: CASSLPVHHRGPIEIEETQYF.

The chain is built from TRBV6-5 and TRBJ1-5, with no clear D. Germline CDR1 and CDR2: MNHEY and SVGAGI. V dropped 8 bases and J dropped 2 bases, with 13 bases sitting between them. The CDR3 is 14 residues long. This CDR3 is CASGSERRNQPQHF. In DNA form, the CDR3 reads TGTGCCAGCGGATCAGAGAGGCGCAATCAGCCCCAGCATTTT.

The chain has TRBV11-2 and TRBJ2-7; D not resolved. The CDR3 contains 14 residues. Germline V lookup: CDR1 SGHAT, CDR2 FQNNGV. V lost 3 bases and J lost 5, with 14 bases in between. The CDR3, as DNA: TGTGCCAGCAGCTTGCTGTCTGGGTCCGACGAGCAGTACTTC. It yields the protein CASSLLSGSDEQYF.

V usage is TRBV4-3 and J usage is TRBJ2-1; 8 bases agree with TRBD2. Looked up from germline, CDR1 is LGHNA and CDR2 is YSLEER. Trimming at V came to 0 bases and at J to 8 bases, leaving 12 bases not matched to a gene. The CDR3 runs 17 residues. CDR3 bases: TGCGCCAGCAGCCAAGAAAAGGGAGCGGGAGTAGGACATGAGCAGTTCTTC. As protein: CASSQEKGAGVGHEQFF.

The V and J genes are TRBV29-1 and TRBJ2-3, with 9 bases identical to TRBD1. Trimming removed 7 bases from V and 3 bases from J; junction bases left unmatched: 5. CDR3 size: 13 residues. Germline CDR1 reads SQVTM; CDR2 reads ANQGSEA. The chain's CDR3 is CSDHRGPTDTQYF. CDR3 DNA sequence: TGCAGCGACCACAGGGGGCCGACAGATACGCAGTATTTT.

The CDR3 reads CASSQDTSATNEQFF. CDR3 nucleotides: TGCGCCAGCAGCCAAGATACTAGCGCGACTAATGAGCAGTTCTTC. V usage is TRBV4-1 and J usage is TRBJ2-1; 7 bases map to TRBD2. V lost 0 bases to trimming and J lost 7 bases; unmatched junction nucleotides: 6. This CDR3 is 15 amino acids long. Germline values: CDR1 MGHRA, CDR2 YSYEKL.

This sequence joins TRBV5-4 and TRBJ1-1; unclear D gene. The length of the CDR3 is 12 residues. Per the germline V gene, CDR1 is SGHNT and CDR2 is YYREEE (reference sequence). With 0 bases removed from V and 8 bases from J, the gap between germline ends came to 8 bases. The CDR3 loop is CASSLVVGEAFF. DNA for the CDR3: TGTGCCAGCAGCTTGGTGGTGGGAGAAGCTTTCTTT.

The chain recombines TRBV5-6 with TRBJ2-5; 11 nucleotides align to TRBD1. The CDR3 is 16 residues long. J was trimmed by 1 base and V by 0 bases; bases with no gene match: 2. CDR1 SGHDT and CDR2 YYEEEE come from the germline V gene. The CDR3 bases are TGTGCCAGCAGCTTGGTTGGGACAGGGGGCCAAGAGACCCAGTACTTC. Residues: CASSLVGTGGQETQYF.

The chain is built from TRBV19 and TRBJ2-1; 14 nucleotides align to TRBD2. Germline-derived CDR1 and CDR2 are LNHDA and SQIVND (reference sequence). The J segment lost 9 bases and the V segment lost 9 bases, leaving 13 bases of the junction unmatched. The CDR3 has 16 residues. CDR3 DNA: TGTGCCAGCCACGGCCCGGGACTAGCGGGAGTTGGTGAGCAGTTCTTC. Translated: CASHGPGLAGVGEQFF.